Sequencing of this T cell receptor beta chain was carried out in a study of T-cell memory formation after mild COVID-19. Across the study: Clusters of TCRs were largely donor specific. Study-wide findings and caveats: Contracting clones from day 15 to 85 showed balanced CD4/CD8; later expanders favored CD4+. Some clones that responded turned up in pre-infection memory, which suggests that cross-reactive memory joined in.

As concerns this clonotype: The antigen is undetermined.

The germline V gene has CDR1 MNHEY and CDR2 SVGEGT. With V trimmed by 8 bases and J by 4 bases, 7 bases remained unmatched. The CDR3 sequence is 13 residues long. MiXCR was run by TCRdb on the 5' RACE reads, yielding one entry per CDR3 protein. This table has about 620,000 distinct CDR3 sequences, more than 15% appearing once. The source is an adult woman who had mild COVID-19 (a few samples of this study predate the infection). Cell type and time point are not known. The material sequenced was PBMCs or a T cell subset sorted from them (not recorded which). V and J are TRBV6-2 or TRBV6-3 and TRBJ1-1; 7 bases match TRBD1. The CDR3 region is CASGAGGFTEAFF. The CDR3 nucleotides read TGTGCCAGCGGGGCAGGGGGTTTCACTGAAGCTTTCTTT.